The next 5 T cell receptor beta chains were all read from a single sample in a study of vaccination and CD4 T cells after COVID-19. For these receptors, no antigen is known. The treatment denotes: roughly ten-day PBMC culture with coronavirus spike peptide pools or control peptides (ViraFEST assay). An Oncomine TCR Beta short-read assay was used to sequence the DNA from cultured CD4+ T cells. Using its own MiXCR run on the PCR reads, TCRdb lists one record per CDR3 protein. The sample consists of roughly 16,000 distinct CDR3 sequences, 55% of them appearing once. Sequencing input: CD4+ T cells from blood, cultured in vitro. The source of these receptors is a human donor who had recovered from COVID-19.

The chain uses TRBV4-2 and TRBJ1-6; 7 positions match TRBD1. From germline, CDR1 is LGHNA and CDR2 YNFKEQ. The length of the CDR3 is 15 residues. V was pared by 4 bases and J by 6 bases, with 6 bases of the junction left unmatched. Written as DNA, the CDR3 is TGTGCCAGCAGCCCCTACCGACAGGGTAATTCACCCCTCCACTTT. As protein: CASSPYRQGNSPLHF.

The chain uses TRBV12-3 or TRBV12-4 and TRBJ1-6; a possible D gene is TRBD1 (5 bases). V was clipped by 7 bases and J by 7 bases, with 14 bases between them. This CDR3 has 14 amino acids. CDR3 coding DNA: TGTGCCAGCAACCTTTACGGGGGGAATTCACCCCTCCACTTT. Translating gives CASNLYGGNSPLHF.

This chain connects TRBV5-1 to TRBJ1-1, with 7 bases that match TRBD1. The CDR3 is made up of 14 amino acids. The germline gives CDR1 SGHRS, CDR2 YFSETQ. The junction had 2 bases not matched to a gene; V was cut back by 2 bases and J by 1 base. The CDR3 loop reads CASSLRTGNTEAFF. CDR3 sequence (DNA): TGCGCCAGCAGCTTAAGGACAGGGAACACTGAAGCTTTCTTT.

The chain carries TRBV27 and TRBJ2-3, with 10 positions matching TRBD2. CDR3 length: 18 amino acids. V trimming: 5 bases; J trimming: 6 bases; junction bases outside the gene matches: 17. Germline-derived CDR1 and CDR2 are MNHEY and SMNVEV (reference sequence). In DNA form, the CDR3 reads TGTGCCAGCAGTCGGAAGGGCGGGGCTAGCGGGAGATCGGATACGCAGTATTTT. Amino acids: CASSRKGGASGRSDTQYF.

This chain joins TRBV20-1 and TRBJ2-2; TRBD2 matches at 7 bases. CDR1 is DFQATT and CDR2 is SNEGSKA in the germline V gene (reference sequence). V shed 0 bases, J shed 7 bases, and the junction held 17 bases outside the gene matches. This CDR3 spans 18 amino acids. The CDR3 sequence: CSARDPRRGSGMSGELFF. CDR3 bases: TGCAGTGCTAGAGACCCCAGGCGGGGCAGCGGGATGAGCGGGGAGCTGTTTTTT.